The entry that follows covers one TCR beta chain sequence. Its matching antigen is unknown. The data belong to a study of T cell responses to AZD1222 COVID-19 vaccine. Whole-study results and caveats: Unmutated regions of variants are reportedly targeted by nearly half of spike-specific TCRs. Baseline seropositivity occurred in only six AZD1222 recipients.

Assay: immunoSEQ multiplex PCR; the TCRdb copy retains only in-frame clones and omits some. Of 100,000 to 150,000 clones listed, around 89% are singletons. The J segment lost 8 bases and the V segment lost 3 bases, leaving 13 bases of the junction unmatched. CDR1 is MGHDK and CDR2 is SYGVNS in the germline V gene. The CDR3 is made up of 17 amino acids. This sample comprised peripheral blood, obtained on day 0 of AZD1222 vaccination. This clonotype originated in an adult in good health. This rearrangement joins TRBV25-1 to TRBJ2-1; 10 nucleotides match TRBD2. The CDR3 region is CASSDIAGGPILDEQFF. The CDR3, as DNA: TGTGCCAGCAGTGACATAGCGGGAGGCCCAATTCTCGATGAGCAGTTCTTC.